These 9 T cell receptor beta chains came from one sample sequenced in a study of neoadjuvant anti-PD-1 for oral cavity cancer. Assay used: immunoSEQ multiplex PCR; TCRdb lists only in-frame clones, some missing. The sample lists 15,000 to 20,000 clones; more than 70% were seen once. The sequencing used PBMCs, collected before nivolumab (anti-PD-1) treatment. The origin of the receptors is a person aged 35-80 years with oral cavity squamous cell carcinoma.

This rearrangement joins TRBV4-1 to TRBJ1-6; D unclear. V was shortened by 1 base and J by 13 bases, with 8 bases between the two germline ends. Germline V gene data show CDR1 as MGHRA and CDR2 as YSYEKL. The CDR3 runs 12 residues. The CDR3 nucleotides read TGCGCCAGCAGCCAAGGACTTTGGCCCCTCCACTTT. Its protein product is CASSQGLWPLHF.

V usage is TRBV6-5 and J usage is TRBJ1-2; D possibly corresponds to TRBD1 (5 bases). The ends were cut back, 5 bases at V and 4 bases at J, with 14 bases in the middle. The CDR3 spans 14 residues. Germline CDR1 MNHEY, CDR2 SVGAGI. CDR3 DNA sequence: TGTGCCAGCAGTGGGGGACGGAACCTCTATGGCTACACCTTC. This translates into CASSGGRNLYGYTF.

In its sample, this clone was seen a few times. V usage is TRBV7-3 and J usage is TRBJ2-7; D possibly matches TRBD1 or TRBD2 (6 bases each). Germline V gene lookup returns CDR1 SGHTA and CDR2 FQGTGA. V shed 8 bases and J shed 3 bases, with 23 bases lying between them. This CDR3 region has 16 residues. CDR3 sequence: CASGPRRDKRLYEQYF. The DNA for the CDR3 is TGTGCCAGCGGGCCTCGGAGGGACAAGAGACTCTACGAGCAGTACTTC.

This clone turned up a few times. The chain combines TRBV6-5 with TRBJ2-7, with 11 positions matching TRBD2. The CDR3 totals 15 residues. The V and J ends lost 2 bases and 6 bases, in that order; junction bases with no gene match: 6. Germline V gives CDR1 MNHEY, CDR2 SVGAGI. For the CDR3, the DNA is TGTGCCAGCAGTTACACCTTACTAGCGGGAGCCGAGCAGTACTTC. Translation: CASSYTLLAGAEQYF.

The chain is built from TRBV7-3 and TRBJ1-1, with D unresolved. The CDR3 extends over 15 amino acids. The germline V gene encodes CDR1 SGHTA and CDR2 FQGTGA. Deletions cut 5 bases from V and 3 bases from J, with 16 bases between. The CDR3 here is CASSADVAGYTEAFF. CDR3 sequence (DNA): TGTGCCAGCAGCGCCGATGTAGCGGGATACACTGAAGCTTTCTTT.

The J gene is TRBJ2-2, the V gene TRBV11-2; the D is unclear. V gave up 8 bases and J gave up 0 bases, with 7 bases separating them. The CDR3 has 13 residues. The V gene's germline CDR1 is SGHAT and CDR2 FQNNGV. In DNA, the CDR3 is TGTGCCAGCGTTTTTGCGAACACCGGGGAGCTGTTTTTT. This encodes CASVFANTGELFF.

The CDR3 sequence: CASSFLSGTVNTGELFF. CDR3 nucleotide sequence: TGTGCCAGCAGCTTCCTTTCCGGGACAGTGAACACCGGGGAGCTGTTTTTT. V is TRBV11-3 and J is TRBJ2-2, with 7 bases lining up with TRBD1. Germline V CDR1 and CDR2: SGHNT, YENEEA. V was pared by 3 bases and J by 1 base, with 8 bases of the junction left unmatched. The CDR3 length is 17 residues. The variable domain in full, completed from reference TRBV11-3 and TRBJ2-2, reads EAGVVQSPRYKIIEKKQPVAFWCNPISGHNTLYWYLQNLGQGPELLIRYENEEAVDDSQLPKDRFSAERLKGVDSTLKIQPAELGDSAVYLCASSFLSGTVNTGELFFGEGSRLTVL.

The chain uses TRBV7-9 and TRBJ2-1, with D perhaps matching TRBD1 (5 bases). The V and J ends lost 2 bases and 8 bases respectively, with 7 bases between them. This CDR3 is built from 12 residues. Germline assignment: CDR1 SEHNR and CDR2 FQNEAQ (reference sequence). The CDR3 DNA follows: TGTGCCAGCAGCTTAATAGGGGATGAGCAGTTCTTC. It is translated as CASSLIGDEQFF.

V and J are TRBV7-8 and TRBJ2-2; D is uncertain. Germline V gene sequence: CDR1 SGHVS, CDR2 FQNEAQ. V gave up 1 base and J gave up 3 bases, with 3 bases separating them. This CDR3 region has 13 residues. The chain's CDR3 is CASSLVDTGELFF. The CDR3 nucleotides read TGTGCCAGCAGCTTAGTTGACACCGGGGAGCTGTTTTTT. The variable domain in full, completed from reference TRBV7-8 and TRBJ2-2, reads GAGVSQSPRYKVAKRGQDVALRCDPISGHVSLFWYQQALGQGPEFLTYFQNEAQLDKSGLPSDRFFAERPEGSVSTLKIQRTQQEDSAVYLCASSLVDTGELFFGEGSRLTVL.